This entry lists 8 T cell receptor beta chains sequenced from one sample in a study of cytomegalovirus exposure and HLA in healthy donors. Researchers ran the PCR with 60 Vbeta and 13 Jbeta primers. Here immunoSEQ multiplex PCR was the method, and the copy in TCRdb shows in-frame clones only, minus some. This table holds 150,000 to 200,000 clones, roughly four fifths found once. Sequencing used PBMCs. These receptor sequences come from a young woman in good health and CMV-seropositive.

The genes are TRBV6-5 and TRBJ1-2, with D possibly TRBD1 on 6 matching bases. This CDR3 comprises 14 residues. V was trimmed by 2 bases and J by 2 bases, leaving 9 bases between them. Germline V CDR1 and CDR2: MNHEY, SVGAGI. The CDR3 protein is CASSYGTKNYGYTF. The CDR3 bases are TGTGCCAGCAGTTACGGGACAAAGAACTATGGCTACACCTTC.

The chain combines TRBV11-2 with TRBJ2-5; 7 nucleotides agree with TRBD2. This CDR3 is built from 17 residues. CDR1 is SGHAT and CDR2 is FQNNGV in the germline V gene. V gave up 5 bases and J gave up 5 bases; unmatched junction bases: 17. The CDR3 reads CASSPLRPGRVQETQYF. DNA for the CDR3: TGTGCCAGCAGCCCGCTGAGACCAGGGAGGGTCCAGGAGACCCAGTACTTC.

The V and J genes are TRBV6-1 and TRBJ2-3, with D unclear. The CDR3 sequence is 10 residues long. V gave up 10 bases and J gave up 1 base, with 3 bases separating them. Germline V gene sequence: CDR1 MNHNS, CDR2 SASEGT. This chain's CDR3 is CAIGTDTQYF. The CDR3 DNA sequence: TGTGCCATCGGCACAGATACGCAGTATTTT.

The V call is TRBV15, the J call TRBJ2-2; 12 bases are a match to TRBD2. The germline V gene encodes CDR1 LNHNV and CDR2 YYDKDF (reference sequence). The CDR3 is 15 residues long. Losses at the gene ends were 2 bases for V and 6 bases for J; bases not matched to a gene: 1. The CDR3 protein is CATSRTSGGSGELFF. The CDR3 DNA follows: TGTGCCACCAGCAGAACTAGCGGGGGGTCCGGGGAGCTGTTTTTT.

The chain employs TRBV7-9 and TRBJ2-5; weak D call: TRBD2 (5 bases). CDR1 is SEHNR, CDR2 FQNEAQ, per germline (reference sequence). The CDR3 is 14 residues long. Trimming removed 5 bases from V and 2 bases from J, with 12 bases in between. The CDR3 spells CASSLLGGQETQYF. The CDR3 DNA reads as TGTGCCAGCAGCCTCCTGGGCGGGCAAGAGACCCAGTACTTC. The full variable domain, with the rest looked up from reference TRBV7-9 and TRBJ2-5, is DTGVSQNPRHKITKRGQNVTFRCDPISEHNRLYWYRQTLGQGPEFLTYFQNEAQLEKSRLLSDRFSAERPKGSFSTLEIQRTEQGDSAMYLCASSLLGGQETQYFGPGTRLLVL.

The J gene is TRBJ1-6, the V gene TRBV9; D is undetermined. There are 14 residues in the CDR3. Germline CDR1 reads SGDLS; CDR2 reads YYNGEE. The V end was cut by 1 base, the J end by 6 bases, with 8 bases between. The CDR3 loop reads CASSVSQANSPLHF. The CDR3 region has the DNA TGTGCCAGCAGCGTAAGTCAGGCTAATTCACCCCTCCACTTT.

V usage is TRBV7-2 and J usage is TRBJ2-1; 8 bases map to TRBD1. There are 17 residues in the CDR3. Germline CDR1 reads SGHTA; CDR2 reads FQGNSA. The V segment lost 2 bases and the J segment 6 bases; nucleotides outside the gene matches: 12. CDR3 protein: CASSLPKTGVSRNEQFF. For the CDR3, the DNA is TGTGCCAGCAGCTTACCCAAGACAGGGGTATCTCGCAATGAGCAGTTCTTC.

The chain combines TRBV30 with TRBJ2-7; 10 nucleotides agree with TRBD2. The end of the DNA aligns better with TRBJ2-5, so the J call may be wrong. Looked up from germline, CDR1 is GTSNPN and CDR2 is SVGIG (reference sequence). The CDR3 has 13 amino acids. This chain's CDR3 is CAWRAGGRETQYF. As DNA, the CDR3 is TGTGCCTGGAGAGCGGGGGGGCGAGAGACCCAGTACTTC.